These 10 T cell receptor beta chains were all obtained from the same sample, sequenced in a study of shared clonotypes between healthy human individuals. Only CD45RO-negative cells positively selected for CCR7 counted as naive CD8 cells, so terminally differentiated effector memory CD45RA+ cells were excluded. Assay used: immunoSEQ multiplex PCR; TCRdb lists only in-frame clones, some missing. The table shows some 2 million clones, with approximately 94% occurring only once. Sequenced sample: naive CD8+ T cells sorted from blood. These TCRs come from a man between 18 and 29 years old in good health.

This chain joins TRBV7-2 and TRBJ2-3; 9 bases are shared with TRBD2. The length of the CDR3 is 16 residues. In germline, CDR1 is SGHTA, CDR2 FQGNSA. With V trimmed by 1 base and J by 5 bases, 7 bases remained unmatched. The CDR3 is CASSLDSGSEEDTQYF. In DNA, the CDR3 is TGTGCCAGCAGCTTAGATAGCGGGAGTGAAGAAGATACGCAGTATTTT.

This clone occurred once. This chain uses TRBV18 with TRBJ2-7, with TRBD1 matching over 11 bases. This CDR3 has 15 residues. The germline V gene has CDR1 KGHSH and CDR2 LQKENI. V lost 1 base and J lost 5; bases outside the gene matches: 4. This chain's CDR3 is CASSPLDRGLDEQYF. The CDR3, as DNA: TGTGCCAGCTCACCACTGGACAGGGGGCTCGACGAGCAGTACTTC.

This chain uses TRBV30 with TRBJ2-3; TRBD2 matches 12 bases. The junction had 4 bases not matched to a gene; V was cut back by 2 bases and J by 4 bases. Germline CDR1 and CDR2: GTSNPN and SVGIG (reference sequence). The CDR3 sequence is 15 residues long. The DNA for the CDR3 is TGTGCCTGGAGTCTAGCGGGAGGGCCGGCAGATACGCAGTATTTT. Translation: CAWSLAGGPADTQYF.

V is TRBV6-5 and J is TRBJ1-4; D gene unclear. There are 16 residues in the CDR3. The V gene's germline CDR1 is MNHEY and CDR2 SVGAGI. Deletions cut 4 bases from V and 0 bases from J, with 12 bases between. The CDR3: CASSSGIVATNEKLFF. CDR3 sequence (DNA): TGTGCCAGCAGTTCTGGGATCGTTGCAACTAATGAAAAACTGTTTTTT.

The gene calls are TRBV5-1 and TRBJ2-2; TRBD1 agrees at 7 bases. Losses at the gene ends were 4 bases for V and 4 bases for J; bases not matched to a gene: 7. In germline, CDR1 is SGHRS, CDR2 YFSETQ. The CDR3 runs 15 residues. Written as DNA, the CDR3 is TGCGCCAGCAGCAGACTGACAGGGCCCACCGGGGAGCTGTTTTTT. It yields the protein CASSRLTGPTGELFF.

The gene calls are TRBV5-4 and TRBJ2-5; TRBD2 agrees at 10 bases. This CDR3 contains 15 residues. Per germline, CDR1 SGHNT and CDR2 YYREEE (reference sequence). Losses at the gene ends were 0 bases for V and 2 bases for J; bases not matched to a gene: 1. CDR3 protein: CASSLELAGQETQYF. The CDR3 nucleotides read TGTGCCAGCAGCTTGGAACTAGCGGGACAAGAGACCCAGTACTTC.

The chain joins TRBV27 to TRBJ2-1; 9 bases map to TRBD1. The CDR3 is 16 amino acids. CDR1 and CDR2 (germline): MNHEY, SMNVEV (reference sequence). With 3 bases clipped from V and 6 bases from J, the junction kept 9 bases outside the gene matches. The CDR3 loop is CASSLGTGRGVNEQFF. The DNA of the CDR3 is TGTGCCAGCAGTTTGGGGACAGGGCGTGGAGTCAATGAGCAGTTCTTC.

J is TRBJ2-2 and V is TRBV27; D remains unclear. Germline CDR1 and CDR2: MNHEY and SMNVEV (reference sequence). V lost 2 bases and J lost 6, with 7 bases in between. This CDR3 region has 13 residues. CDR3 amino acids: CASSLRQAGELFF. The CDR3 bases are TGTGCCAGCAGTTTACGGCAGGCCGGGGAGCTGTTTTTT.

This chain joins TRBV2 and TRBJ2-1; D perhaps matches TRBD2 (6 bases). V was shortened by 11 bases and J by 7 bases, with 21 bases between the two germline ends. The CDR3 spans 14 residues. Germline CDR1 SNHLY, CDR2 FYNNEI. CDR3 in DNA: TGTGCCGCACGTAATGGAGGGCCCAGTAATGAGCAGTTCTTC. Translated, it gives CAARNGGPSNEQFF.

The CDR3 region is CASSEARTPFEKLFF. In nucleotides, the CDR3 is TGTGCCAGCAGTGAAGCTCGGACGCCCTTCGAAAAACTGTTTTTT. This rearrangement joins TRBV6-1 to TRBJ1-4, with no clear D. Germline CDR1 is MNHNS and CDR2 is SASEGT. V lost 0 bases and J lost 8, with 13 bases in between. The CDR3 extends over 15 amino acids.